The source of this T cell receptor beta chain is a study of T cells after yellow fever vaccination. Study context: Memory subsets EM, EMRA, CM and Tscm were separated by sorting based on CD3, CD45RA, CCR7 and CD95.

The CDR3 has 12 residues. Germline V CDR1 and CDR2: SQVTM, ANQGSEA. The J segment lost 4 bases and the V segment lost 7 bases, leaving 4 bases of the junction unmatched. 5'RACE template switching added a universal primer site and UMIs to TCR cDNA. TCRdb recomputed calls from the 5' RACE reads with MiXCR, one row per CDR3 protein. Of roughly 5,200 distinct CDR3 sequences listed, around 8% were seen once; the top ten hold 1.4%. In its sample, this clonotype ranks as medium-sized. This TCR was recovered from a man aged 25-45 years who received the YFV17D yellow fever vaccine. This specimen consisted of PBMCs, either bulk or a sorted T-cell subset (CD4+, CD8+, memory, or dextramer-sorted; not recorded which), obtained 15 days after the yellow fever booster vaccination. V and J are TRBV29-1 and TRBJ2-5, with 9 positions matching TRBD1. As DNA, the CDR3 is TGCAGCGGACGACAGGGGGTAGAGACCCAGTACTTC. Its translation is CSGRQGVETQYF.